This T cell receptor (beta chain) is drawn from a study of T cells expressing NK-cell markers. General study results and limits: The same clonotypes also predominated in the CD3+CD56-NKG2C+ fraction of a handful of donors.

CDR1 and CDR2 from the germline V gene are SGHKS and YYEKEE (reference sequence). CDR3 length equals 16 residues. For this clonotype: Its antigen is unknown.

TCRdb re-called the 5' RACE reads, yielding one record per CDR3 amino acid sequence without DNA. The specimen's table records approximately 550,000 distinct CDR3 sequences. The source material was blood T cells: a sorted CD56 or NKG2C T cell subset, CD4+ or CD8+ T cells, or bulk PBMC T cells (not recorded which). This receptor was identified in a man younger than 35 in good health. The chain uses TRBV5-5 and TRBJ2-1; TCRdb calls TRBD2, which cannot be checked without DNA. This CDR3 is CASSPGLALDYNEQFF.